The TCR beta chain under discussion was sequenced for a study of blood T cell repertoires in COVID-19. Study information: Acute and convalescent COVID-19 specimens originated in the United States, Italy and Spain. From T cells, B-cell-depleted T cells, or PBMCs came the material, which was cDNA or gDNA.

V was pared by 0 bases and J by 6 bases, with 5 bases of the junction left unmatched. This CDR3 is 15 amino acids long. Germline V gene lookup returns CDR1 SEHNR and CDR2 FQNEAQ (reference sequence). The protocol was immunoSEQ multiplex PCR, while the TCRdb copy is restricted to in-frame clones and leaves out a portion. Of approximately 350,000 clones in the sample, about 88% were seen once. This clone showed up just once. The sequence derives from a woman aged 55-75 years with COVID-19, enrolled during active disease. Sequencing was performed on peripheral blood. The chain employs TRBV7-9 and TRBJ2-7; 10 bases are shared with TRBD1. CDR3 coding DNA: TGTGCCAGCAGCTTAGCGGTTGGGACAGGGGTCGAGCAGTACTTC. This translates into CASSLAVGTGVEQYF.